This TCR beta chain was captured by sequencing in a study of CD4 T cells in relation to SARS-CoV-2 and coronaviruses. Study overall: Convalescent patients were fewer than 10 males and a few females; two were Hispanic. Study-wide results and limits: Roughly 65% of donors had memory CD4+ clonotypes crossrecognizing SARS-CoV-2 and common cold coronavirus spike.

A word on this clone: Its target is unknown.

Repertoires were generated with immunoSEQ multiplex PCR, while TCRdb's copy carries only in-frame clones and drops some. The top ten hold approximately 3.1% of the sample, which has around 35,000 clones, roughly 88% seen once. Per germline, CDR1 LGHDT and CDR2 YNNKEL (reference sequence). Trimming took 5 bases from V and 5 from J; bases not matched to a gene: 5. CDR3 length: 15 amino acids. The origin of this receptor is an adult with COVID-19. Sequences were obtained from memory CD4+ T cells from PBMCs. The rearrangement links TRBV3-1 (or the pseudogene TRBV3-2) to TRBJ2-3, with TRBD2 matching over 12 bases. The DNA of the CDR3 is TGTGCCAGCAGCTCGGGACTAGCGGGTAAAGATACGCAGTATTTT. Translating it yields CASSSGLAGKDTQYF.